This T cell receptor (beta chain) was sequenced during a study of blood T cell repertoires in COVID-19. Study information: Samples taken during acute and convalescent COVID-19 were collected in the United States, Italy and Spain. Nucleic acid was either cDNA or gDNA, and it came from T cells, B-cell-depleted T cells, or PBMCs.

This CDR3 is 14 amino acids long. V was pared by 3 bases and J by 4 bases, with 10 bases between. Germline CDR1 reads ENHRY; CDR2 reads SYGVKD. A Seattle source enrolled patients during active infection and followed them longitudinally. The data were produced by immunoSEQ multiplex PCR, yet TCRdb's version contains in-frame clones alone and is incomplete. The data contain 150,000 or so clones, approximately 85% of them seen just once; the ten biggest clones take up about 8%. This TCR came from an older woman with COVID-19, enrolled during active disease. The rearrangement uses TRBV10-3 and TRBJ1-3, with D possibly being TRBD1 (6 bases). Sequenced material: peripheral blood. CDR3 DNA sequence: TGTGCCATCAGTGATGGGACAAAGGGAAACACCATATATTTT. This gives the protein CAISDGTKGNTIYF.